These 6 T cell receptor beta chains were sequenced from one sample in a study of vaccination and CD4 T cells after COVID-19. These receptors lack a known antigen. Researchers used the Oncomine TCR Beta short-read assay to sequence DNA from cultured CD4+ T cells. TCRdb reanalysed the PCR reads using MiXCR and keeps one entry per CDR3 protein. The table records about 23,000 distinct CDR3 sequences, roughly 44% of them present only once. Treatment: approximately 9-day PBMC culture with coronavirus spike peptide pools or control peptides (ViraFEST assay). Sequencing was performed on CD4+ T cells from blood, cultured in vitro, taken before SARS-CoV-2 vaccination. These receptors were taken from a human donor who received a COVID-19 vaccine.

The chain combines TRBV6-5 with TRBJ2-6; a possible D gene is TRBD1 (5 bases). In germline, CDR1 is MNHEY, CDR2 SVGAGI. Deletions cut 0 bases from V and 0 bases from J, with 12 bases between. CDR3 size: 18 residues. The CDR3 bases are TGTGCCAGCAGTTACTCGGCAGGGCTAATCTCTGGGGCCAACGTCCTGACTTTC. Translating gives CASSYSAGLISGANVLTF.

This clonotype was counted only a few times. The chain has TRBV12-5 and TRBJ2-3; tentatively, D is TRBD2 (6 bases). With 2 bases removed from V and 4 bases from J, the gap between germline ends came to 16 bases. CDR3 length equals 16 residues. Germline values: CDR1 LGHNT, CDR2 FRNRAP. The CDR3 loop reads CASGLSRAPGADTQYF. In DNA, the CDR3 is TGTGCTAGTGGTTTGTCTCGGGCCCCGGGGGCAGATACGCAGTATTTT. Looking up the rest from reference TRBV12-5 and TRBJ2-3 gives the full variable domain: DARVTQTPRHKVTEMGQEVTMRCQPILGHNTVFWYRQTMMQGLELLAYFRNRAPLDDSGMPKDRFSAEMPDATLATLKIQPSEPRDSAVYFCASGLSRAPGADTQYFGPGTRLTVL.

This rearrangement joins TRBV7-2 to TRBJ2-7; perhaps TRBD2 as D (7 bases). This CDR3 contains 17 residues. Trimming cost V 1 base and J 4 bases, with 20 bases left between them. Germline V gene sequence: CDR1 SGHTA, CDR2 FQGNSA. CDR3 sequence: CASSLGGRGLPGYEQYF. CDR3 bases: TGTGCCAGCAGCTTAGGTGGGCGGGGGCTCCCTGGATACGAGCAGTACTTC.

This clonotype was found a few times. The chain links TRBV28 to TRBJ2-7; 10 bases map to TRBD2. Germline CDR1 MDHEN, CDR2 SYDVKM. The CDR3 runs 15 residues. V lost 6 bases to trimming and J lost 2 bases; unmatched junction nucleotides: 7. The CDR3 sequence is CASRYGTSDPYEQYF. CDR3 nucleotides: TGTGCCAGCAGATACGGGACTAGCGATCCCTACGAGCAGTACTTC.

The chain joins TRBV7-6 to TRBJ1-6; 9 nucleotides align to TRBD1. Germline trimming cut 1 base from V and 5 bases from J; bases unmatched to any gene: 6. This CDR3 is built from 17 residues. Per germline, CDR1 SGHVS and CDR2 FNYEAQ. CDR3 sequence reads: CASSLDQGTGNNSPLHF. The DNA of the CDR3 is TGTGCCAGCAGCTTAGATCAGGGGACAGGGAATAATTCACCCCTCCACTTT.

The gene calls are TRBV18 and TRBJ1-2; D uncertain. From germline, CDR1 is KGHSH and CDR2 LQKENI. CDR3 length: 12 residues. The ends were cut back, 4 bases at V and 6 bases at J, with 9 bases in the middle. The CDR3 DNA is TGTGCCAGCTCACAATGGTCCGATGGCTACACCTTC. Translating it yields CASSQWSDGYTF.